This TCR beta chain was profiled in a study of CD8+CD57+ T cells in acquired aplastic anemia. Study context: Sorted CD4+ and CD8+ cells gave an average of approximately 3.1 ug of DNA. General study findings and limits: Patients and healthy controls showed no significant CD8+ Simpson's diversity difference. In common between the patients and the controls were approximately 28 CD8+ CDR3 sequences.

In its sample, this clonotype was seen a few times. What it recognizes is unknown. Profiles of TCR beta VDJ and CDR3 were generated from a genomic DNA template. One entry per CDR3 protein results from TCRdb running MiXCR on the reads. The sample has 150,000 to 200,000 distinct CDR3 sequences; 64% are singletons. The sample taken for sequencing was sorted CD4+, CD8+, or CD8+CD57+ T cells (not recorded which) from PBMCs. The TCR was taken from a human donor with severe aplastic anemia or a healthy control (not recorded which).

The chain's CDR3 is CATSRGAVQETQYF. The DNA for the CDR3 is TGTGCCACCAGCAGAGGGGCCGTTCAAGAGACCCAGTACTTC. The chain links TRBV15 to TRBJ2-5; D is ambiguous. The germline V gene encodes CDR1 LNHNV and CDR2 YYDKDF (reference sequence). The CDR3 runs to 14 residues. V lost 1 base to trimming and J lost 2 bases, with 8 bases between them.